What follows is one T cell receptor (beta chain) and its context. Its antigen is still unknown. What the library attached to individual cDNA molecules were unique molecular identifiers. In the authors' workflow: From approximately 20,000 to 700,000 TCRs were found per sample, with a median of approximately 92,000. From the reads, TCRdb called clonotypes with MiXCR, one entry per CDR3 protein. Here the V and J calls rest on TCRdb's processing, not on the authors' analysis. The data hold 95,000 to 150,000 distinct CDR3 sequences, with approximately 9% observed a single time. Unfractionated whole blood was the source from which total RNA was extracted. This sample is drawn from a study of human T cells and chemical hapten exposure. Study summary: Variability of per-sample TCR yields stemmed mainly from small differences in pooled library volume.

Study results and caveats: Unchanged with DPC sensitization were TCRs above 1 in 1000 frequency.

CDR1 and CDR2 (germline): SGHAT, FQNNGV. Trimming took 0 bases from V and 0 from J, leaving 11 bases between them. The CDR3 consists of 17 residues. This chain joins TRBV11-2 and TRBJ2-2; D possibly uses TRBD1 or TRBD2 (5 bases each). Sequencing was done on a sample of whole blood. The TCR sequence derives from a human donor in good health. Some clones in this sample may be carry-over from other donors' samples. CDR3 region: CASSLDSGRTNTGELFF. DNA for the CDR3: TGTGCCAGCAGCTTAGACTCGGGGCGGACGAACACCGGGGAGCTGTTTTTT.